The 24 T cell receptor beta chains below all came from one sample that was sequenced in a study of low-dose radiotherapy and immunotherapy resistance in tumors. TRAV- and TRBV-specific primers primed first-strand cDNA, covering alpha and beta chains. A constant-region primer paired with the V-primer adapter amplified TCRs over about 19 PCR cycles. TCRdb re-derived calls from the reads in MiXCR, one entry per CDR3 protein. The table has some 6,000 distinct CDR3 sequences, roughly 80% seen once. The receptor source for this set is a human donor with advanced metastatic prostate, ovarian, gallbladder or colorectal cancer (not recorded which). This table probably holds off-target reads from a library built for another chain.

In its sample, this clonotype was seen a few times. This chain uses TRBV20-1 with TRBJ1-5; D possibly corresponds to TRBD1 (6 bases). This CDR3 region has 17 residues. Germline V gene sequence: CDR1 DFQATT, CDR2 SNEGSKA (reference sequence). V shed 0 bases and J shed 2 bases, with 17 bases lying between them. The CDR3 DNA reads TGCAGTGCTAGAGATGCTGGGGGCCTAGGGGGCAATCAGCCCCAGCATTTT. It codes for CSARDAGGLGGNQPQHF.

This chain's CDR3 is CSARPTSGGTSYEQYF. The CDR3 DNA is TGCAGTGCTAGACCCACTAGCGGTGGAACCTCCTACGAGCAGTACTTC. This sequence joins TRBV20-1 and TRBJ2-7; 8 positions match TRBD2. Trimming took 2 bases from V and 0 from J; bases not matched to a gene: 9. Germline V lookup: CDR1 DFQATT, CDR2 SNEGSKA (reference sequence). The CDR3 is 16 amino acids.

The chain couples TRBV29-1 to TRBJ1-2; tentatively, D is TRBD1 (5 bases). There are 13 residues in the CDR3. Germline values: CDR1 SQVTM, CDR2 ANQGSEA. V lost 6 bases, J lost 0 bases, and 11 bases lay in between. The CDR3 loop reads CSVRGTANYGYTF. In nucleotides, the CDR3 is TGCAGCGTGCGGGGGACGGCTAACTATGGCTACACCTTC.

The chain is built from TRBV29-1 and TRBJ1-6; 8 positions agree with TRBD1. The V gene end was trimmed by 6 bases and the J gene end by 5 bases; junction bases not matched to a gene: 6. Germline-derived CDR1 and CDR2 are SQVTM and ANQGSEA. The CDR3 totals 14 residues. CDR3 sequence: CSVRGQEDNSPLHF. The CDR3 nucleotides read TGCAGCGTGAGGGGACAGGAAGATAATTCACCCCTCCACTTT. Full variable domain (missing parts from reference TRBV29-1 and TRBJ1-6): SAVISQKPSRDICQRGTSLTIQCQVDSQVTMMFWYRQQPGQSLTLIATANQGSEATYESGFVIDKFPISRPNLTFSTLTVSNMSPEDSSIYLCSVRGQEDNSPLHFGNGTRLTVT.

The chain has TRBV4-2 and TRBJ1-1; D ambiguous. Looked up from germline, CDR1 is LGHNA and CDR2 is YNFKEQ. CDR3 size: 15 residues. V lost 0 bases and J 3 bases, leaving 11 bases between the germline ends. CDR3 amino acids: CASSQDITVDTEAFF. The CDR3 nucleotides are TGTGCCAGCAGCCAAGATATTACGGTCGACACTGAAGCTTTCTTT.

The chain recombines TRBV7-2 with TRBJ2-1; TRBD2 aligns across 10 bases. The CDR3 loop spans 15 amino acids. CDR1 is SGHTA, CDR2 FQGNSA, per germline. The J segment lost 6 bases and the V segment lost 1 base, leaving 3 bases of the junction unmatched. In DNA, the CDR3 is TGTGCCAGCAGCTTAGATAGCGGGGGGTTCAATGAGCAGTTCTTC. This codes for CASSLDSGGFNEQFF.

The genes are TRBV6-6 and TRBJ1-1; TRBD1 matches at 9 bases. V trimming: 6 bases; J trimming: 0 bases; junction bases outside the gene matches: 5. The germline CDR1 and CDR2 sequences are MNHNY and SVGAGI (reference sequence). This CDR3 is built from 15 residues. The DNA for the CDR3 is TGTGCCAGCAGCCGAACAGGGGGCTTGAACACTGAAGCTTTCTTT. The encoded protein is CASSRTGGLNTEAFF.

The chain combines TRBV6-5 with TRBJ2-7; D gene ambiguous. Germline CDR1 and CDR2: MNHEY and SVGAGI. The CDR3 runs 14 residues. V shed 8 bases and J shed 3 bases, with 17 bases lying between them. Written as DNA, the CDR3 is TGTGCCAGCGGGGTGGAGCTTATAGGCTACGAGCAGTACTTC. This encodes CASGVELIGYEQYF.

J is TRBJ1-2 and V is TRBV27, with 9 bases aligning to TRBD1. The CDR3 has 14 amino acids. The trim removed 5 bases at V and 7 bases at J, leaving 8 bases unmatched. Germline CDR1 and CDR2: MNHEY and SMNVEV (reference sequence). The CDR3 sequence is CASSPTGQGRGYTF. CDR3 nucleotide sequence: TGTGCCAGCAGTCCCACGGGACAGGGACGTGGCTACACCTTC.

This chain connects TRBV12-3 or TRBV12-4 to TRBJ2-1, with TRBD1 matching over 7 bases. This CDR3 is built from 14 residues. Trimming removed 3 bases from V and 2 bases from J; junction bases left unmatched: 1. CDR3 sequence: CASSFTGAYNEQFF. The DNA of the CDR3 is TGTGCCAGCAGTTTCACAGGGGCCTACAATGAGCAGTTCTTC.

The rearrangement uses TRBV5-1 and TRBJ2-3; either TRBD1 or TRBD2 may fit D (5 bases each). CDR1 is SGHRS and CDR2 is YFSETQ in the germline V gene. This CDR3 is built from 16 residues. Trimming stripped 2 bases from V and 3 bases from J, with 16 bases between. The CDR3 protein is CASSFVAGASTDTQYF. For the CDR3, the DNA is TGCGCCAGCAGCTTCGTGGCCGGGGCTTCGACAGATACGCAGTATTTT.

The V gene is TRBV5-1, the J gene TRBJ2-1; D is uncertain. This CDR3 has 12 residues. In germline, CDR1 is SGHRS, CDR2 YFSETQ. V was trimmed by 0 bases and J by 5 bases, leaving 3 bases between them. CDR3 sequence (DNA): TGCGCCAGCAGCTTGGCGGACAATGAGCAGTTCTTC. The encoded protein is CASSLADNEQFF.

The CDR3 loop is CASSDSASGGYNEQFF. The CDR3 coding sequence is TGTGCCAGCAGTGACTCAGCTAGCGGGGGGTACAATGAGCAGTTCTTC. The V call is TRBV6-4, the J call TRBJ2-1; 11 bases agree with TRBD2. Germline CDR1 MRHNA, CDR2 SNTAGT. The J segment lost 4 bases and the V segment lost 0 bases, leaving 2 bases of the junction unmatched. CDR3 length: 16 residues.

The chain joins TRBV5-1 to TRBJ2-1, with 9 bases matching TRBD2. The junction had 8 bases not matched to a gene; V was cut back by 0 bases and J by 4 bases. The germline gives CDR1 SGHRS, CDR2 YFSETQ. The CDR3 runs 17 residues. Written as DNA, the CDR3 is TGCGCCAGCAGCTTGGCTTCTTCACTAGCGGGTTACAATGAGCAGTTCTTC. Residues: CASSLASSLAGYNEQFF.

The chain combines TRBV3-1 with TRBJ2-7, with 8 bases that match TRBD1. V dropped 4 bases and J dropped 5; count of bases not matched to a gene: 13. Germline V gene data show CDR1 as LGHDT and CDR2 as YNNKEL (reference sequence). This CDR3 has 16 residues. In DNA, the CDR3 is TGTGCCAGCAGCCGACCAGCTGGGGCAGGGGGCAACGAGCAGTACTTC. It translates to CASSRPAGAGGNEQYF.

The V call is TRBV11-2, the J call TRBJ2-7, with 9 bases aligning to TRBD1. The CDR3 runs to 16 residues. Germline assignment: CDR1 SGHAT and CDR2 FQNNGV. With 4 bases clipped from V and 3 bases from J, the junction kept 10 bases outside the gene matches. CDR3 loop: CASSSPRTGAYYEQYF. In DNA form, the CDR3 reads TGTGCCAGCAGCTCCCCCCGGACAGGGGCCTACTACGAGCAGTACTTC.

V and J are TRBV29-1 and TRBJ2-1; D gene uncertain. The CDR3 length is 12 residues. V lost 3 bases, J lost 8 bases, and 11 bases lay in between. Germline assignment: CDR1 SQVTM and CDR2 ANQGSEA. CDR3 in amino acids: CSVDTSTDEQFF. CDR3 DNA: TGCAGCGTTGATACTTCTACCGATGAGCAGTTCTTC.

The chain recombines TRBV5-1 with TRBJ2-7; D not resolved. Trimming left V 0 bases short and J 2 bases short, with 9 bases between. There are 14 residues in the CDR3. Germline-derived CDR1 and CDR2 are SGHRS and YFSETQ. CDR3 region: CASSLGPETYEQYF. The DNA of the CDR3 is TGCGCCAGCAGCTTGGGGCCAGAGACCTACGAGCAGTACTTC.

This clonotype came up once. The rearrangement links TRBV5-1 to TRBJ2-7; D is undetermined. The CDR3 has 13 amino acids. V was clipped by 0 bases and J by 4 bases, with 8 bases between them. CDR1 SGHRS and CDR2 YFSETQ come from the germline V gene. The CDR3 region is CASSLVSRYEQYF. The DNA of the CDR3 is TGCGCCAGCAGCTTGGTTTCCCGGTACGAGCAGTACTTC. Full variable domain (remainder filled in from reference TRBV5-1 and TRBJ2-7): KAGVTQTPRYLIKTRGQQVTLSCSPISGHRSVSWYQQTPGQGLQFLFEYFSETQRNKGNFPGRFSGRQFSNSRSEMNVSTLELGDSALYLCASSLVSRYEQYFGPGTRLTVT.

This rearrangement joins TRBV5-5 to TRBJ1-2, with TRBD1 matching 9 bases. The CDR3 runs 13 residues. In germline, CDR1 is SGHKS, CDR2 YYEKEE (reference sequence). V gave up 4 bases and J gave up 5 bases; unmatched junction bases: 3. The CDR3, as DNA: TGTGCCAGCAGCATAGACAGGGGGTATGGCTACACCTTC. Its translation is CASSIDRGYGYTF. Drawing the rest from reference TRBV5-5 and TRBJ1-2, the complete variable domain is DAGVTQSPTHLIKTRGQQVTLRCSPISGHKSVSWYQQVLGQGPQFIFQYYEKEERGRGNFPDRFSARQFPNYSSELNVNALLLGDSALYLCASSIDRGYGYTFGSGTRLTVV.

V usage is TRBV10-3 and J usage is TRBJ1-5; D gene ambiguous. Trimming shortened V by 6 bases and J by 4 bases, and 13 bases separated the two germline ends. This CDR3 is 14 amino acids long. CDR1 ENHRY and CDR2 SYGVKD come from the germline V gene. Written as DNA, the CDR3 is TGTGCCATCAGCCTTGGAGGGCCAAATCAGCCCCAGCATTTT. As protein: CAISLGGPNQPQHF.

The chain is built from TRBV29-1 and TRBJ2-6, with 10 positions matching TRBD2. There are 16 residues in the CDR3. Germline loops: CDR1 SQVTM, CDR2 ANQGSEA. The J segment lost 2 bases and the V segment lost 4 bases, leaving 5 bases of the junction unmatched. As DNA, the CDR3 is TGCAGCGTTGTTCTAGCGGGAGACACTGGGGCCAACGTCCTGACTTTC. Translating it yields CSVVLAGDTGANVLTF. Filled out from reference TRBV29-1 and TRBJ2-6, the complete variable domain reads SAVISQKPSRDICQRGTSLTIQCQVDSQVTMMFWYRQQPGQSLTLIATANQGSEATYESGFVIDKFPISRPNLTFSTLTVSNMSPEDSSIYLCSVVLAGDTGANVLTFGAGSRLTVL.

The chain has TRBV5-1 and TRBJ2-1; the match to TRBD1 covers 7 bases. This CDR3 region has 14 residues. V lost 5 bases to trimming and J lost 8 bases; unmatched junction nucleotides: 10. Germline V gene sequence: CDR1 SGHRS, CDR2 YFSETQ. This CDR3 reads CASRINTGVDEQFF. In DNA form, the CDR3 reads TGCGCCAGCAGGATAAACACAGGGGTCGATGAGCAGTTCTTC.

The chain joins TRBV2 to TRBJ2-3; weak D call: TRBD1 (6 bases). From germline, CDR1 is SNHLY and CDR2 FYNNEI. Between the trimmed V and J ends, which lost 8 bases and 0 bases, there was a span of 9 bases. CDR3 size: 13 residues. The CDR3 coding sequence is TGTGCCAGCCAAACAGGGAGCACAGATACGCAGTATTTT. This sequence encodes CASQTGSTDTQYF.